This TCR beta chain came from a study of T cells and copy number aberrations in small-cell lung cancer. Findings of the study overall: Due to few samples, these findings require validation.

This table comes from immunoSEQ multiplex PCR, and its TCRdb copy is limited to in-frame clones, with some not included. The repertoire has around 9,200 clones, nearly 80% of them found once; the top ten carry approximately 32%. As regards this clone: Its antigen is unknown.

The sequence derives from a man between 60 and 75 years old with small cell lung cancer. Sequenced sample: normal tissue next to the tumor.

The CDR3 sequence is CASSQQTGFETQYF. CDR3 sequence (DNA): TGCGCCAGCAGTCAACAGACAGGGTTCGAGACCCAGTACTTC. The chain carries TRBV23-1 and TRBJ2-5; 7 bases match TRBD1. Being an ORF, TRBV23-1 has a function that is uncertain. The length of the CDR3 is 14 residues. V shed 2 bases, J shed 5 bases, and the junction held 5 bases outside the gene matches.